The entry below describes one TCR beta chain. Under the authors' procedure: It was from reference gene primer amplification that nucleated cell counts were estimated. Some clones are missing from TCRdb's copy, which holds only in-frame ones; the method was immunoSEQ multiplex PCR. V and J calls and clone size are those listed in that table; D and trimming were worked out from the DNA. The sample contains around 130,000 clones, 83% of which appear only once. Germline CDR1 and CDR2: SGDLS and YYNGEE. The trim removed 2 bases at V and 4 bases at J, leaving 5 bases unmatched. There are 14 residues in the CDR3. Which cohort a participant joined came from the clinical history participants gave. These data are taken from a study of blood T cell repertoires in COVID-19. Whole-study context: T cells, B-cell-depleted T cells, or PBMCs supplied cDNA or gDNA.

Sequencing was done on a sample of PBMCs or T cells enriched from blood (not recorded which). This TCR was recovered from a man aged 30-40 years who had recovered from COVID-19. The chain couples TRBV9 to TRBJ1-2, with TRBD1 matching 7 bases. The CDR3 DNA follows: TGTGCCAGCAGCGTCGGACAGGACGGCTATGGCTACACCTTC. Translation: CASSVGQDGYGYTF.